Each of the 5 T cell receptor beta chains below was sequenced from the same sample in a study of T cell responses to AZD1222 COVID-19 vaccine. Profiled with immunoSEQ multiplex PCR; TCRdb holds only in-frame clones, not every one. Seen here are some 110,000 clones, about 89% observed once, and the top ten hold roughly 3.3%. The input for sequencing was peripheral blood, taken 28 days after the second dose of the MenACWY control vaccine. The receptors shown here come from an adult who received the MenACWY meningococcal vaccine as a control.

In this sample, this clone turned up once. The J gene is TRBJ1-4, the V gene TRBV28; D is unresolved. Germline CDR1 reads MDHEN; CDR2 reads SYDVKM. The CDR3 spans 12 residues. V was clipped by 6 bases and J by 6 bases, with 8 bases between them. The CDR3 nucleotides read TGTGCCAGCAGGATATCGTATGAAAAACTGTTTTTT. Residues: CASRISYEKLFF. The complete variable domain, with remaining parts taken from reference TRBV28 and TRBJ1-4, reads DVKVTQSSRYLVKRTGEKVFLECVQDMDHENMFWYRQDPGLGLRLIYFSYDVKMKEKGDIPEGYSVSREKKERFSLILESASTNQTSMYLCASRISYEKLFFGSGTQLSVL.

V gene TRBV5-1 combines with J gene TRBJ2-1, with 11 positions matching TRBD2. The CDR3 spans 17 residues. Germline V gives CDR1 SGHRS, CDR2 YFSETQ. V was clipped by 4 bases and J by 0 bases; unmatched bases: 6. The CDR3 sequence: CASSLGLAVSSYNEQFF. For the CDR3, the DNA is TGCGCCAGCAGCCTGGGACTAGCGGTGAGCTCCTACAATGAGCAGTTCTTC.

J is TRBJ2-7 and V is TRBV7-9, with a possible D match to TRBD2 (5 bases). Per the germline V gene, CDR1 is SEHNR and CDR2 is FQNEAQ (reference sequence). Trimming pared 4 bases from V and 7 bases from J, leaving 20 bases between. The CDR3 consists of 15 residues. Written as DNA, the CDR3 is TGTGCCAGCAGCTCACTAGTCACTTACGATGGGGAGCAGTACTTC. Translated, it gives CASSSLVTYDGEQYF.

The rearrangement links TRBV10-3 to TRBJ1-4, with D maybe TRBD1 (6 bases). The V gene's germline CDR1 is ENHRY and CDR2 SYGVKD. The germline V and J ends were trimmed by 0 bases and 10 bases, with 15 bases remaining between them. CDR3 length equals 15 residues. The CDR3 loop is CAISESSDSLGKLFF. The CDR3 DNA sequence: TGTGCCATCAGTGAGTCGTCGGACAGCCTGGGAAAACTGTTTTTT.

This clone was recorded a few times. The chain is built from TRBV6-4 and TRBJ2-5, with D perhaps assigned TRBD1 or TRBD2 (5 bases each). Between the trimmed V and J ends, which lost 5 bases and 5 bases, there was a span of 12 bases. Germline CDR1 is MRHNA and CDR2 is SNTAGT. The CDR3 has 13 amino acids. CDR3 in DNA: TGTGCCAGCAGTTATCTCTGGGGGGAGACCCAGTACTTC. Protein: CASSYLWGETQYF.